This T cell receptor beta chain is drawn from a study of Ad26.COV2.S vaccination and SARS-CoV-2 variants. Study-wide background: Vaccine-arm donor from the placebo-controlled COV1001 Ad26.COV2.S trial. Regarding the study as a whole: The authors reported substantial breadth in spike-specific CD8+ and CD4+ T cell responses after vaccination.

Treatment meaning: around 19 received Ad26.COV2.S at low or high dose, single or two shots; 5 received placebo; per-sample allocation not given. Samples analyzed were those drawn on day 63 after the first vaccine or placebo injection. In the case of this clone: Its antigen is as yet unknown.

Germline CDR1 and CDR2: MDHEN and SYDVKM. Trimming removed 8 bases from V and 10 bases from J; junction bases left unmatched: 7. The CDR3 is made up of 13 amino acids. Libraries were prepared by immunoSEQ multiplex PCR; TCRdb keeps only in-frame clonotypes and omits some of them. The sample contains about 350,000 clones, approximately 86% of which appear only once. This TCR derives from a person between 18 and 59 years old who received the Ad26.COV2.S COVID-19 vaccine or a placebo. The chain couples TRBV28 to TRBJ1-6; 8 bases align to TRBD1. The sample consisted of peripheral blood, taken in a trial of Ad26.COV2.S vaccine versus placebo. As DNA, the CDR3 is TGTGCCAGCCGCGGACAGGGTGGATCACCCCTCCACTTT. It specifies CASRGQGGSPLHF.